The rows below give T cell receptor beta chains drawn from one sample of a study of long-term antiretroviral therapy in people with HIV. TCRdb keeps only in-frame clones here, not all; method: immunoSEQ multiplex PCR. The table includes 35,000 to 45,000 clones, around 88% detected once. This specimen was unsorted PBMCs, taken just before starting antiretroviral therapy. The receptors originated from a young woman with HIV. The conserved cysteine and the conserved F or W are not part of the CDR3 here. The order of the fields is V gene, clone size, CDR3 protein. Size tells how often a clone was seen (once, few, many) or the class of an expanded clone, and some rows leave it out.

V gene: TRBV15; clone size: .; CDR3 protein: ASSGQLNTEAF
V gene: TRBV7-3; clone size: .; CDR3 protein: ASSRDRGAGSPLH
V gene: TRBV27; clone size: .; CDR3 protein: ASSSSSGRDTQY
V gene: TRBV6-5; clone size: .; CDR3 protein: ASSRQTRGGELF
V gene: TRBV28; clone size: .; CDR3 protein: ASSSPDRGPEKLF
V gene: TRBV19; clone size: .; CDR3 protein: ASSKRSTEAF
V gene: TRBV18; clone size: .; CDR3 protein: ASSPRVGADVAKNIQY
V gene: TRBV27; clone size: .; CDR3 protein: ASSLGGGQPQH
V gene: TRBV9; clone size: .; CDR3 protein: ASSVGYEQF
V gene: TRBV5-4; clone size: .; CDR3 protein: ASSSGTSGRSQF
V gene: TRBV7-8; clone size: .; CDR3 protein: ASSLGGRWTGNTEAF
V gene: TRBV18; clone size: .; CDR3 protein: ASSPGAGGPRGAF
V gene: TRBV27; clone size: .; CDR3 protein: ASSLPGQSYEQY
V gene: TRBV28; clone size: .; CDR3 protein: ASSFNTEAF
V gene: TRBV6-5; clone size: .; CDR3 protein: ASSYQGRVVTDTQY
V gene: TRBV5-1; clone size: .; CDR3 protein: ASSWTGNGDTQY
V gene: TRBV13; clone size: .; CDR3 protein: ASSLMLPEAF
V gene: TRBV5-1; clone size: .; CDR3 protein: ASSLETSGRGEQF
V gene: TRBV29-1; clone size: few; CDR3 protein: SVLTRGRYGYT
V gene: TRBV28; clone size: .; CDR3 protein: ASSPWTPLRGYT
V gene: TRBV27; clone size: .; CDR3 protein: ASSRTGSETQY